This TCR beta chain came from a study of cytotoxic CD8 clonotypes in ibrutinib-treated CLL. In the study overall: Response was recorded as partial in approximately 24 patients and complete in 2; at median 68 months, approximately 15 remained remitted and some twelve had progressed. Study findings and constraints: Baseline clonality exceeded age-matched healthy donors and tracked circulating CD8+ T-cell counts. Public clonotypes were uncommon and contracted or stayed stable on treatment.

Notes on this clone: Its antigen remains unknown.

V dropped 0 bases and J dropped 11; count of bases not matched to a gene: 18. Germline-derived CDR1 and CDR2 are MGHRA and YSYEKL. This CDR3 has 17 residues. Depths of 1 in 200,000 to 1 in 1 million T cells were the sequencing target. Profiled with immunoSEQ multiplex PCR; TCRdb holds only in-frame clones, not every one. The sample has more than 150,000 clones; around 70% are singletons. The clonotype originates from a human donor with chronic lymphocytic leukemia. V is TRBV4-1 and J is TRBJ2-7; 8 positions match TRBD2. This specimen was PBMCs, taken after 24 months of ibrutinib treatment. The CDR3 coding sequence is TGCGCCAGCAGCCAAGAGGGGATGGCGAGGGCAGCGGGAGTTAAGTACTTC. It specifies CASSQEGMARAAGVKYF.